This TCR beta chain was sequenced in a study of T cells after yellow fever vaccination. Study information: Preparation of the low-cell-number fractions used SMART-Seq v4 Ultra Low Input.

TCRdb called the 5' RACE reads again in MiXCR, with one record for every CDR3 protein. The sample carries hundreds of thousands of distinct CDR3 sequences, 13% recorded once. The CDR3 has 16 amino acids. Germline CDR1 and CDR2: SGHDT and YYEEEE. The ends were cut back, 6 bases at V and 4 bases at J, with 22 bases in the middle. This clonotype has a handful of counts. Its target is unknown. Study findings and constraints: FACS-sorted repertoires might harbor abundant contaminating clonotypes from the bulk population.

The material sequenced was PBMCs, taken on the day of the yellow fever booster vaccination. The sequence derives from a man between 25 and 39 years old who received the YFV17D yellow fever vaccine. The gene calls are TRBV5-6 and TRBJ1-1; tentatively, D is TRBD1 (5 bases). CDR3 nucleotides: TGTGCCAGCACCATATTTCGTCCGGGTACAGGCACTGAAGCTTTCTTT. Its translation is CASTIFRPGTGTEAFF.